The next 21 T cell receptor beta chains were all read from a single sample in a study of CD8 T cells in cerebrospinal fluid in Alzheimer's disease. TCRdb re-called the 10x single-cell sequencing reads, yielding one record per CDR3 amino acid sequence without DNA. This sample's table reports under 2,000 distinct CDR3 sequences. Specimen: cerebrospinal fluid. These receptors were collected from a human donor with mild cognitive impairment.

The chain recombines TRBV7-9 with TRBJ1-5. The CDR3 runs 11 residues. Per germline, CDR1 SEHNR and CDR2 FQNEAQ (reference sequence). CDR3 sequence: CASSPDQPQHF.

This clonotype is deemed medium-sized (0.01 to 0.1%) by its frequency. The chain recombines TRBV6-1 with TRBJ2-2; TCRdb picks TRBD2, but there is no DNA to check that call. The CDR3 has 14 residues. Germline assignment: CDR1 MNHNS and CDR2 SASEGT. The CDR3 sequence is CASSEGREVGELFF.

This clonotype is labeled medium-sized based on frequency. This CDR3 is CSAGQGTYEQYF. The chain is built from TRBV20-1 and TRBJ2-7; TCRdb's assignment of TRBD1 cannot be checked, as there is no DNA. The germline V gene has CDR1 DFQATT and CDR2 SNEGSKA (reference sequence). The CDR3 extends over 12 amino acids.

This clonotype is medium-sized by frequency. J is TRBJ2-2 and V is TRBV29-1; TCRdb reports TRBD1, a call that lacks DNA to check it against. CDR1 is SQVTM, CDR2 ANQGSEA, per germline. This CDR3 has 16 amino acids. The chain's CDR3 is CSVIPGQGNSAGELFF.

In terms of frequency, this clonotype is medium-sized. The chain links TRBV5-6 to TRBJ1-2; without DNA, the TCRdb call of TRBD1 cannot be checked. This CDR3 has 13 residues. Germline V gives CDR1 SGHDT, CDR2 YYEEEE. CDR3 region: CASSLTGGDGYTF.

The gene calls are TRBV18 and TRBJ2-7; the TRBD2 assignment by TCRdb is unverifiable without DNA. Germline assignment: CDR1 KGHSH and CDR2 LQKENI. The CDR3 sequence is 14 residues long. The CDR3 is CASSPATRGGEQYF.

Judged by frequency, this clonotype is medium-sized (0.01 to 0.1%). This sequence joins TRBV7-9 and TRBJ2-7; TCRdb's D call of TRBD1 is untestable without DNA. CDR1 is SEHNR and CDR2 is FQNEAQ in the germline V gene (reference sequence). The CDR3 loop spans 14 amino acids. The CDR3 region is CASVPGTGTHEQYF.

Frequency places this clonotype as medium-sized. V is TRBV10-3 and J is TRBJ2-7. The CDR3 is made up of 11 amino acids. Looked up from germline, CDR1 is ENHRY and CDR2 is SYGVKD. The chain's CDR3 is CAISDISEQYF.

This clonotype ranks as medium-sized in terms of frequency. The chain recombines TRBV5-1 with TRBJ2-3; lacking DNA, the TRBD2 call made by TCRdb goes unchecked. The CDR3 extends over 15 amino acids. Per the germline V gene, CDR1 is SGHRS and CDR2 is YFSETQ. Here the CDR3 reads CASSFSLAGEHTQYF. Full variable domain (missing parts from reference TRBV5-1 and TRBJ2-3): KAGVTQTPRYLIKTRGQQVTLSCSPISGHRSVSWYQQTPGQGLQFLFEYFSETQRNKGNFPGRFSGRQFSNSRSEMNVSTLELGDSALYLCASSFSLAGEHTQYFGPGTRLTVL.

Frequency places this clonotype as medium-sized (0.01 to 0.1%). This chain uses TRBV6-1 with TRBJ2-5; TCRdb gives TRBD1 as the D gene, but with no DNA this cannot be confirmed. The CDR3 loop spans 13 amino acids. Germline assignment: CDR1 MNHNS and CDR2 SASEGT. The CDR3 loop is CASSSGGAKTQYF.

This clonotype is classed as large by frequency. The genes are TRBV7-8 and TRBJ2-3. CDR1 is SGHVS, CDR2 FQNEAQ, per germline. This CDR3 comprises 15 residues. This chain's CDR3 is CASTLGWQNTDTQYF.

This clonotype shows up as medium-sized (0.01 to 0.1%) by frequency. V and J are TRBV28 and TRBJ2-1; no DNA is available, so the TRBD2 call from TCRdb remains unchecked. CDR3 length: 15 amino acids. CDR1 MDHEN and CDR2 SYDVKM come from the germline V gene. The CDR3 protein is CASSLGLAGDNEQFF. The whole variable domain, remainder taken from reference TRBV28 and TRBJ2-1, is DVKVTQSSRYLVKRTGEKVFLECVQDMDHENMFWYRQDPGLGLRLIYFSYDVKMKEKGDIPEGYSVSREKKERFSLILESASTNQTSMYLCASSLGLAGDNEQFFGPGTRLTVL.

Its frequency marks this clonotype as large. The genes are TRBV7-6 and TRBJ2-2. This CDR3 contains 14 residues. The germline CDR1 and CDR2 sequences are SGHVS and FNYEAQ. CDR3 loop: CASRDGWNTGELFF.

This CDR3 reads CASSIELAGVGYEQYF. The chain employs TRBV19 and TRBJ2-7; TCRdb proposes TRBD2, but this gene call is untestable without DNA. There are 16 residues in the CDR3. The germline V gene encodes CDR1 LNHDA and CDR2 SQIVND (reference sequence).

The rearrangement links TRBV30 to TRBJ1-2; TCRdb outputs TRBD1, but without DNA this stays unchecked. Germline CDR1 reads GTSNPN; CDR2 reads SVGIG (reference sequence). The CDR3 covers 14 residues. The CDR3 spells CAWSGTGWDYGYTF.

This clonotype is medium-sized (0.01 to 0.1%) by frequency. The genes are TRBV4-1 and TRBJ2-1. The CDR3 contains 14 residues. Germline CDR1 MGHRA, CDR2 YSYEKL. CDR3 region: CASSQVPSYNEQFF.

The chain links TRBV7-2 to TRBJ2-3; the TCRdb D gene call, TRBD2, has no DNA to confirm it. Germline CDR1 SGHTA, CDR2 FQGNSA. CDR3 length: 16 residues. CDR3 in amino acids: CASSTSSGLSTDTQYF.

In terms of frequency, this clonotype is medium-sized. The chain links TRBV13 to TRBJ1-1. Germline-derived CDR1 and CDR2 are PRHDT and FYEKMQ (reference sequence). CDR3 length: 15 residues. Here the CDR3 reads CASSLDGLLNTEAFF.

Considering frequency, this clonotype is medium-sized. V usage is TRBV12-3 or TRBV12-4 and J usage is TRBJ2-7; the D call of TRBD2 rests on TCRdb alone, since no DNA is present to check it. This CDR3 has 14 amino acids. The CDR3 sequence is CASSLTSGRYEQYF.

According to its frequency, this clonotype is medium-sized. The V gene is TRBV20-1, the J gene TRBJ2-5. CDR1 and CDR2 (germline): DFQATT, SNEGSKA (reference sequence). There are 13 residues in the CDR3. This chain's CDR3 is CSARDGRGETQYF.

The chain uses TRBV13 and TRBJ2-2; TCRdb's D gene call, TRBD2, goes unchecked for lack of DNA. The germline V gene has CDR1 PRHDT and CDR2 FYEKMQ (reference sequence). This CDR3 is built from 16 residues. The CDR3: CASRHRLAGERGELFF.